The rows below give T cell receptor beta chains drawn from one sample of a study of T-cell memory formation after mild COVID-19. TCRdb analysed the 5' RACE reads with MiXCR anew, one entry per CDR3 protein. Among a few hundred thousand distinct CDR3 sequences, more than 20% were seen once, and the ten largest hold under 25%. The sequencing sample was made of PBMCs or a T cell subset sorted from them (not recorded which). Receptors were obtained from a man in his late teens or twenties who had mild COVID-19 (a few samples of this study predate the infection). Cell type and time point are not known. CDR3s include the opening cysteine and the closing phenylalanine or tryptophan. The D gene is left open where the match is weak. Clone size is not always given. Where it is, it says once, few, many or a class for expanded clones.

j_call: TRBJ2-7
d_call: TRBD2
clone_size: .
v_call: TRBV4-1
cdr3_nt: TGCGCCAGCAGCCAGATACTAGCGGACTCCTACGAGCAGTACTTC
cdr3_aa: CASSQILADSYEQYF

j_call: TRBJ1-5
d_call: .
clone_size: few
v_call: TRBV20-1
cdr3_nt: TGCAGTGCTAGTGCACCTCATAGCAATCAGCCCCAGCATTTT
cdr3_aa: CSASAPHSNQPQHF

j_call: TRBJ2-3
d_call: .
clone_size: few
v_call: TRBV6-5
cdr3_nt: TGTGCCAGCAGTGCAGGGGCACTGGGAGATACGCAGTATTTT
cdr3_aa: CASSAGALGDTQYF

j_call: TRBJ1-6
d_call: .
clone_size: few
v_call: TRBV6-5
cdr3_nt: TGTGCCAGCAGTTACTTGGGGAATTCACCCCTCCACTTT
cdr3_aa: CASSYLGNSPLHF

j_call: TRBJ2-7
d_call: .
clone_size: .
v_call: TRBV3-1
cdr3_nt: TGTGCCAGCAGCCAGCGCTACGAGCAGTACTTC
cdr3_aa: CASSQRYEQYF

j_call: TRBJ2-3
d_call: TRBD1
clone_size: many
v_call: TRBV12-3/TRBV12-4
cdr3_nt: TGTGCCAGCAGTCCGGACAGGACAAGCACAGATACGCAGTATTTT
cdr3_aa: CASSPDRTSTDTQYF

j_call: TRBJ1-4
d_call: .
clone_size: few
v_call: TRBV12-3/TRBV12-4
cdr3_nt: TGTGCCAGCAGTTTCTCCCCCGCGACAGTTAATGAAAAACTGTTTTTT
cdr3_aa: CASSFSPATVNEKLFF

j_call: TRBJ2-2
d_call: .
clone_size: .
v_call: TRBV4-3
cdr3_nt: TGCGCCAGCAGCCAAGATCGGACCCGGGGCGGGGAGCTGTTTTTT
cdr3_aa: CASSQDRTRGGELFF

j_call: TRBJ2-1
d_call: TRBD2
clone_size: .
v_call: TRBV9
cdr3_nt: TGTGCCAGCAGCGTAGGAGGTAGCGGGGGGACCCCCTACAATGAGCAGTTCTTC
cdr3_aa: CASSVGGSGGTPYNEQFF

j_call: TRBJ1-6
d_call: .
clone_size: .
v_call: TRBV2
cdr3_nt: TGTGCCAGCAGTGAACGCGACTATTCACCCCTCCACTTT
cdr3_aa: CASSERDYSPLHF

j_call: TRBJ1-1
d_call: .
clone_size: few
v_call: TRBV18
cdr3_nt: TGTGCCAGCTCACTCGACACCCTGAACACTGAAGCTTTCTTT
cdr3_aa: CASSLDTLNTEAFF

j_call: TRBJ2-6
d_call: .
clone_size: .
v_call: TRBV7-3
cdr3_nt: TGTGCCAGCAGCTTAACCGGTCTGGTCTCTGGGGCCAACGTCCTGACTTTC
cdr3_aa: CASSLTGLVSGANVLTF

j_call: TRBJ1-2
d_call: .
clone_size: .
v_call: TRBV5-1
cdr3_nt: TGCGCCAGCAGCCCAGAAGGTAGGACCTGGGAGAGTGGCTACACCTTC
cdr3_aa: CASSPEGRTWESGYTF

j_call: TRBJ2-7
d_call: .
clone_size: .
v_call: TRBV4-3
cdr3_nt: TGCGCCAGCAGCCAAAATACAGGGCGCGAGCAGTACTTC
cdr3_aa: CASSQNTGREQYF

j_call: TRBJ1-6
d_call: TRBD1
clone_size: .
v_call: TRBV27
cdr3_nt: TGTGCCTGCCGTCGCGGGACAGGGAACTCACCCCTCCACTTT
cdr3_aa: CACRRGTGNSPLHF

j_call: TRBJ2-1
d_call: .
clone_size: .
v_call: TRBV7-6
cdr3_nt: TGTGCCAGCAGCCCGTCTCCGGACAATGAGCAGTTCTTC
cdr3_aa: CASSPSPDNEQFF

j_call: TRBJ1-5
d_call: .
clone_size: few
v_call: TRBV30
cdr3_nt: TGTGCCTGGGACCGAGGACGGAGTAGCAATCAGCCCCAGCATTTT
cdr3_aa: CAWDRGRSSNQPQHF

j_call: TRBJ2-1
d_call: .
clone_size: .
v_call: TRBV6-5
cdr3_nt: TGTGCCAGCAGTTACTCGACAGGGAGGCATGAGCAGTTCTTC
cdr3_aa: CASSYSTGRHEQFF